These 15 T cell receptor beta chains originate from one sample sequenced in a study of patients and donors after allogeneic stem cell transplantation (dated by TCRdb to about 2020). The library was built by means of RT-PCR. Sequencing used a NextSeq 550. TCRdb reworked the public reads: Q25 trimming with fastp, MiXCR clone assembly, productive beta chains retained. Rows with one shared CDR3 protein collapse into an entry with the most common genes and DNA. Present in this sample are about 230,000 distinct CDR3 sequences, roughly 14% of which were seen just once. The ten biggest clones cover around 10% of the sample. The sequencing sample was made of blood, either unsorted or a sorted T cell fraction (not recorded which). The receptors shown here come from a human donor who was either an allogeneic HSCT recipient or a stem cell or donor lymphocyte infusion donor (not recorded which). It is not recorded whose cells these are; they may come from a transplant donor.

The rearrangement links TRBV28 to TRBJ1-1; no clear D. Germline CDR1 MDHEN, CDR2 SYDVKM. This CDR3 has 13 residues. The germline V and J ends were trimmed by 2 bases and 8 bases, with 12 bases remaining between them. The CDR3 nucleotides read TGTGCCAGCAGTTTAAATTTAGGAGCAGAAGCTTTCTTT. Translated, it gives CASSLNLGAEAFF.

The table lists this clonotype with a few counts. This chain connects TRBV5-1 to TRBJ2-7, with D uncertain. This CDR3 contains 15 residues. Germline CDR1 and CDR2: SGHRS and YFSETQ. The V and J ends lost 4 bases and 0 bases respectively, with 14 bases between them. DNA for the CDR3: TGCGCCAGCAGCCATGGCGACCGAAACTCCTACGAGCAGTACTTC. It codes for CASSHGDRNSYEQYF. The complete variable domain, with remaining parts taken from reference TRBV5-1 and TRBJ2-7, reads KAGVTQTPRYLIKTRGQQVTLSCSPISGHRSVSWYQQTPGQGLQFLFEYFSETQRNKGNFPGRFSGRQFSNSRSEMNVSTLELGDSALYLCASSHGDRNSYEQYFGPGTRLTVT.

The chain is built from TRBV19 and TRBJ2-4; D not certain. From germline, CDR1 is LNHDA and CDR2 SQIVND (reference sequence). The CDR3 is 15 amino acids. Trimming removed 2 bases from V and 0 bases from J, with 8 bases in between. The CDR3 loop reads CASSIQVLAKNIQYF. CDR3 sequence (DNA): TGTGCCAGTAGTATACAGGTTTTAGCCAAAAACATTCAGTACTTC. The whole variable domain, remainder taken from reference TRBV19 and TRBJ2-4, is DGGITQSPKYLFRKEGQNVTLSCEQNLNHDAMYWYRQDPGQGLRLIYYSQIVNDFQKGDIAEGYSVSREKKESFPLTVTSAQKNPTAFYLCASSIQVLAKNIQYFGAGTRLSVL.

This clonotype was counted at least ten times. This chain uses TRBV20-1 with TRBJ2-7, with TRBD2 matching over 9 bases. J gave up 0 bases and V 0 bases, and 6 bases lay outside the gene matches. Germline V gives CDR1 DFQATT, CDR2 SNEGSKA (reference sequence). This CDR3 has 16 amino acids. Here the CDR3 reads CSARDSYSGSSYEQYF. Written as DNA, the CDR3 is TGCAGTGCTAGAGATAGCTATAGCGGGAGCTCCTACGAGCAGTACTTC.

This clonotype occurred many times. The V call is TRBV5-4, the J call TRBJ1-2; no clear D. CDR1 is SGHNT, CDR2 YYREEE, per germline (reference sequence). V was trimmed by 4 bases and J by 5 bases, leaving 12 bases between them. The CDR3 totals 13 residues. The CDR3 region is CASSLKAAYGYTF. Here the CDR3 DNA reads TGTGCCAGCAGCCTGAAGGCAGCATATGGCTACACCTTC.

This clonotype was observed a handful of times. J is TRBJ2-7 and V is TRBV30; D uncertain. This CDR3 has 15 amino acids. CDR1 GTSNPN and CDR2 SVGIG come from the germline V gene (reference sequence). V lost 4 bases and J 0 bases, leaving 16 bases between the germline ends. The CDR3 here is CAWTPLDTFSYEQYF. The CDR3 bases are TGTGCCTGGACCCCACTCGACACCTTCTCCTACGAGCAGTACTTC.

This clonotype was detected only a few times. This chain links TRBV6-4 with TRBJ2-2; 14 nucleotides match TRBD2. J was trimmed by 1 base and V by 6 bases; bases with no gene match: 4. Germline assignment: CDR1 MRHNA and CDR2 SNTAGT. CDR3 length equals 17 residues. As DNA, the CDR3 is TGTGCCAGCAGCCCCGGGACTAGCGGGGGGAACACCGGGGAGCTGTTTTTT. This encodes CASSPGTSGGNTGELFF.

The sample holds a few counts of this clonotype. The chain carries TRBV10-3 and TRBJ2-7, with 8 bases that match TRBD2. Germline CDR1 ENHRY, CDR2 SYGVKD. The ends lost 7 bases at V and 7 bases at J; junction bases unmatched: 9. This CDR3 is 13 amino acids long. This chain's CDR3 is CAIKPGGMGEQYF. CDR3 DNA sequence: TGTGCCATCAAGCCGGGAGGGATGGGTGAGCAGTACTTC.

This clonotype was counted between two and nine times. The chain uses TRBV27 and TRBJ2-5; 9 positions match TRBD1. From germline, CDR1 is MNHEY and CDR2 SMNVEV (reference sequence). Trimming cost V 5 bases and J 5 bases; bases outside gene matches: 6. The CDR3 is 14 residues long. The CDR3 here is CASSPGTGRETQYF. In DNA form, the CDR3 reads TGTGCCAGCAGTCCCGGGACAGGGAGGGAGACCCAGTACTTC.

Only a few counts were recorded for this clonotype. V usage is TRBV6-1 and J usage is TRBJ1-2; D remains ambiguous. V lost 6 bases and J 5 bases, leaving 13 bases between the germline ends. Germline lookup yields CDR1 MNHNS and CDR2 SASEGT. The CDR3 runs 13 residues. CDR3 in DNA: TGTGCCAGCAGCTCGGGGTTTCGTTATGGCTACACCTTC. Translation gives CASSSGFRYGYTF.

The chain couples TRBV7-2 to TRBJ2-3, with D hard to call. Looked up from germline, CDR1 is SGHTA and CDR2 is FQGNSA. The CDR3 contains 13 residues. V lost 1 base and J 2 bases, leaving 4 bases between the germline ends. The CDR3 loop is CASSLDNTDTQYF. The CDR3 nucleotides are TGTGCCAGCAGCTTAGACAACACAGATACGCAGTATTTT.

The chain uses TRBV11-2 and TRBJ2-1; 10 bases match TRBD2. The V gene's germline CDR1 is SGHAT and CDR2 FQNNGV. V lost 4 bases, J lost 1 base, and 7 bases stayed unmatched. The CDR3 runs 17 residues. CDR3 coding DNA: TGTGCCAGCAGCTCCGGCGGGACTAGCGTATCCTACAATGAGCAGTTCTTC. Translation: CASSSGGTSVSYNEQFF.

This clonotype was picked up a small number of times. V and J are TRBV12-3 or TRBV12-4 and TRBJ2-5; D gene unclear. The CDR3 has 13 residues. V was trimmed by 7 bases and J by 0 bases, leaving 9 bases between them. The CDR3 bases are TGTGCCAGCACCAACACGTACCAAGAGACCCAGTACTTC. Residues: CASTNTYQETQYF.

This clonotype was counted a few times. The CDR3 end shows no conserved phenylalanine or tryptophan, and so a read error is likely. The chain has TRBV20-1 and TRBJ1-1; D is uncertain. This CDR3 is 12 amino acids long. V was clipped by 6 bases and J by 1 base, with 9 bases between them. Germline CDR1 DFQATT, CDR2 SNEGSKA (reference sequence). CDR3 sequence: CSAIPGNTEAFL. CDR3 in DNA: TGCAGTGCGATTCCAGGGAACACTGAAGCTTTCTTA.

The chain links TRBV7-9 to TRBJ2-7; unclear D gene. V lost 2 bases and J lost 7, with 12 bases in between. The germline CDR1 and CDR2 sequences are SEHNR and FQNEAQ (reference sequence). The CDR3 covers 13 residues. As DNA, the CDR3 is TGTGCCAGCAGCTTAATGGGCACCTCAGAGCAGTACTTC. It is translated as CASSLMGTSEQYF.